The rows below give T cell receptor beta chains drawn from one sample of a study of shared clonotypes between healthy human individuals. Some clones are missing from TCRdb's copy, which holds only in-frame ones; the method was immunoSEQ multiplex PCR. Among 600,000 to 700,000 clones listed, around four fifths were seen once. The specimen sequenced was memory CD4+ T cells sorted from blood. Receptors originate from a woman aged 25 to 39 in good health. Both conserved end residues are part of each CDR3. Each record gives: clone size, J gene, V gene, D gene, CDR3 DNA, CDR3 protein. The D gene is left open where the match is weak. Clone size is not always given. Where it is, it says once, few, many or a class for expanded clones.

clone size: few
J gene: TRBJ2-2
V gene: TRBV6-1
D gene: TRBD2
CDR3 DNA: TGTGCCAGCAGTGGGGGACTAGCGGGGTTCGCGAACACCGGGGAGCTGTTTTTT
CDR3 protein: CASSGGLAGFANTGELFF

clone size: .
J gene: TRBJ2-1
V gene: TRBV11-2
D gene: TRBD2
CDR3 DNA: TGTGCCAGCAGCCCCACCCGGGGGGCCTACAATGAGCAGTTCTTC
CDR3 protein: CASSPTRGAYNEQFF

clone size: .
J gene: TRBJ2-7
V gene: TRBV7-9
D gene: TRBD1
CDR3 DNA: TGTGCCAGCAGTTGGGACAGGGACTACGAGCAGTACTTC
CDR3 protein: CASSWDRDYEQYF

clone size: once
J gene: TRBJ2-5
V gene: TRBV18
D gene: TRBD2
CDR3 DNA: TGTGCCAGCTCACCACGCGCGGGAGGTGAAGAGACCCAGTACTTC
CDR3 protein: CASSPRAGGEETQYF

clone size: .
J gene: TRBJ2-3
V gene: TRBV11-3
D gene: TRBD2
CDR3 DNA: TGTGCCAGCAGCTCAACCACTAGCGGGAGGGTAGATACGCAGTATTTT
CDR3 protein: CASSSTTSGRVDTQYF

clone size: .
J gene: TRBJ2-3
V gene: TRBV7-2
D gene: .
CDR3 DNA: TGTGCCAGCAGCCGAGGGCGGGCCGGGAGCGGCACAGATACGCAGTATTTT
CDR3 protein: CASSRGRAGSGTDTQYF

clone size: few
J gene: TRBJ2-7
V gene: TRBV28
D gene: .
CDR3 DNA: TGTGCCAGCAGTTCGGGGGCCGGGGGTCTCGAGCAGTACTTC
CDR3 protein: CASSSGAGGLEQYF

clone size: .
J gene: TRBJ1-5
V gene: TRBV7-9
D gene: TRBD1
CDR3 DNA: TGTGCCAGCAGCGGGGACAGGGTACAGCCCCAGCATTTT
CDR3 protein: CASSGDRVQPQHF

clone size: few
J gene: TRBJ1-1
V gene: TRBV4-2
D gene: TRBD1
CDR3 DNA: TGTGCCAGCAGCCAAAAGGATGGGACAGCCCGTGAAGCTTTCTTT
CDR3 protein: CASSQKDGTAREAFF

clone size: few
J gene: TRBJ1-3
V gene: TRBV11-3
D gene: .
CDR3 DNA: TGTGCCAGCAGCTCCGGGACGCACTCTGGAAACACCATATATTTT
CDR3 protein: CASSSGTHSGNTIYF

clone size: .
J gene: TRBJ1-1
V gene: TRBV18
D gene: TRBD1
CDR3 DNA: TGTGCCAGCTCACCACAGGGGGCGCCCTCTGAAGCTTTCTTT
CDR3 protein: CASSPQGAPSEAFF

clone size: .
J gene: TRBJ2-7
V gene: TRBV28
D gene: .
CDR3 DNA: TGTGCCAGCAGTGACTCGGGAATCCGGGACGAGCAGTACTTC
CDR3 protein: CASSDSGIRDEQYF

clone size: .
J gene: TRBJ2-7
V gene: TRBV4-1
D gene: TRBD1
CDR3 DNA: TGCGCCAGCAGCCAGGCCTGGACAGGGAACTCCTACGAGCAGTACTTC
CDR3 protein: CASSQAWTGNSYEQYF

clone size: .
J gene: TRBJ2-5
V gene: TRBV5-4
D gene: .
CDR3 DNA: TGTGCCAGCAGCCCCCTCTGGGGCGACCAAGAGACCCAGTACTTC
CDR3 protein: CASSPLWGDQETQYF

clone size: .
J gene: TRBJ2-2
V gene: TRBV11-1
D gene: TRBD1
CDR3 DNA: TGTGCCAGCAGCTTAAACAGGGGGCAAGCCGGGGAGCTGTTTTTT
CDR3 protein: CASSLNRGQAGELFF

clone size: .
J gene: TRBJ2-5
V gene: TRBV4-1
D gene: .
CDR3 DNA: TGCGCCAGCAGCCACCAGCACCGGGAGACCCAGTACTTC
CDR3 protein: CASSHQHRETQYF

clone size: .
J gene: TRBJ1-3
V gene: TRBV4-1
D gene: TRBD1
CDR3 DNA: TGCGCCAGCAGCCAACCCACCAGGGGGCCTGGAAACACCATATATTTT
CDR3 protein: CASSQPTRGPGNTIYF

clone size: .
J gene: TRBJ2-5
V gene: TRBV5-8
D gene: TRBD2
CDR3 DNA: TGTGCCAGCAGCTTGACTAGGACTAGCGGCCAAGAGACCCAGTACTTC
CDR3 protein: CASSLTRTSGQETQYF

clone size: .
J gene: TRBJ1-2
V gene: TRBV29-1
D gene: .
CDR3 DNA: TGCAGCGTTGGAGACGGAGACTATGGCTACACCTTC
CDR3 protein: CSVGDGDYGYTF

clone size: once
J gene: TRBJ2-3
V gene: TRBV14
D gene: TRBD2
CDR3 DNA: TGTGCCAGCAGCCAACTTACTAGCGGGCTACCAGATACGCAGTATTTT
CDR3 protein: CASSQLTSGLPDTQYF

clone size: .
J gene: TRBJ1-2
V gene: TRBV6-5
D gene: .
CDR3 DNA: TGTGCCAGCAGTCACAGTCGAGTCGACTATGGCTACACCTTC
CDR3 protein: CASSHSRVDYGYTF

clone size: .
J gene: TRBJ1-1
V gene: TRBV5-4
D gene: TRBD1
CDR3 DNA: TGTGCCAGCAGCTTGGCAGGGGGGGACACTGAAGCTTTCTTT
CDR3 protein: CASSLAGGDTEAFF

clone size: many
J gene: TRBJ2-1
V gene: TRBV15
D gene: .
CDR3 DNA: TGTGCCACCAGCAGAGATCTAGATAGTTTGGGCAATGAGCAGTTCTTC
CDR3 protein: CATSRDLDSLGNEQFF

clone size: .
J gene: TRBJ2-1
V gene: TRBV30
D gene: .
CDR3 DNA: TGTGCCTGGAGTAATGGCGGGAACAATGAGCAGTTCTTC
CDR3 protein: CAWSNGGNNEQFF

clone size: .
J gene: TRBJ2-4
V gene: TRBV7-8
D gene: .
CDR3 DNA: TGTGCCAGCAGCTTAGGAGTCAGGGAAACTTTACTAGCCAAAAACATTCAGTACTTC
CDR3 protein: CASSLGVRETLLAKNIQYF

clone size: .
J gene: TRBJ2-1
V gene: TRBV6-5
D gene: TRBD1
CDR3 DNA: TGTGCCAGCAGGGACAGGGTTGAGCAGTTCTTC
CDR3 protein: CASRDRVEQFF

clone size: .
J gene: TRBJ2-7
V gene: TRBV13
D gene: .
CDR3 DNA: TGTGCCAGCAGCTCCAAGGAGACAGGAGACCCCTACGAGCAGTACTTC
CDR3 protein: CASSSKETGDPYEQYF

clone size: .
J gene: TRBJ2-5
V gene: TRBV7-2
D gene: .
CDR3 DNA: TGTGCCAGCAGCCCCCCCAGGATTCGAGAGACCCAGTACTTC
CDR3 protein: CASSPPRIRETQYF

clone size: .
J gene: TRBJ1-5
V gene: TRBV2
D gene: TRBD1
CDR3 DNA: TGTGCCAGCAGTACGGACAGGGTGAGCAATCAGCCCCAGCATTTT
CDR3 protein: CASSTDRVSNQPQHF

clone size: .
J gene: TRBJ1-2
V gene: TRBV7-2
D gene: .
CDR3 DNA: TGTGCCAGCAGTTCGCTGGTAACAGGCTACACCTTC
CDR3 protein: CASSSLVTGYTF

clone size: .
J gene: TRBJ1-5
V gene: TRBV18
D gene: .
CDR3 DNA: TGTGCCAGCTCACCAGGGGTGGCTCAGCCCCAGCATTTT
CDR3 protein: CASSPGVAQPQHF

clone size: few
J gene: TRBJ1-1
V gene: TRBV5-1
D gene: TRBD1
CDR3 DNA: TGCGCCAGCAGGGGTACAGGGGCGGGTACTGAAGCTTTCTTT
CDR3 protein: CASRGTGAGTEAFF

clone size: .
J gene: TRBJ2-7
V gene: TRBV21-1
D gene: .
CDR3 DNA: TGTGCCAGCAGCAAAGATCGGCTTTCGGGGATCTCGCCGGCGCAGTACTTC
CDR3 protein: CASSKDRLSGISPAQYF

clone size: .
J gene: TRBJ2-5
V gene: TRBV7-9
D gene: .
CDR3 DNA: TGTGCCAGCAGCCCCCCCTATCGGCAGTCATGGTGGGGGACCCAGTACTTC
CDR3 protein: CASSPPYRQSWWGTQYF

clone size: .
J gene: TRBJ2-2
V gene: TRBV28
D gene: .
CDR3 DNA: TGTGCCAGCAGCCAGGGACAAGGGTGGACAAACACCGGGGAGCTGTTTTTT
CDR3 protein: CASSQGQGWTNTGELFF

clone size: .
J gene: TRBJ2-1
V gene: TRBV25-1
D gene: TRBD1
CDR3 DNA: TGTGCCAGCAGTGAAACGGGGACAGCGAAGTTCTTC
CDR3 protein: CASSETGTAKFF

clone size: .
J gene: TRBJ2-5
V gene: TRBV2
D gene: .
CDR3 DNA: TGTGCCAGCAGTGGTATTGGGGCCCAGTACTTC
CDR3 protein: CASSGIGAQYF

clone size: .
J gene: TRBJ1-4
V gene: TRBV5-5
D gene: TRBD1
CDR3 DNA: TGTGCCAGCAGCTGGGGGACAGGGGGCTTTGAGGGTGAAAAACTGTTTTTT
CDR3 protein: CASSWGTGGFEGEKLFF

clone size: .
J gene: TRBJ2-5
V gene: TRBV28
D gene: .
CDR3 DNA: TGTGCCAGCAGCCCACGACGGGATAGCCAAGAGACCCAGTACTTC
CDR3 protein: CASSPRRDSQETQYF

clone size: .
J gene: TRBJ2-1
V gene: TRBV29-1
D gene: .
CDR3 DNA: TGCAGCGTTGTCGCACGCTCCTACAATGAGCAGTTCTTC
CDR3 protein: CSVVARSYNEQFF

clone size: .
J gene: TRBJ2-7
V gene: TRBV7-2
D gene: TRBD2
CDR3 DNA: TGTGCCAGCAGCTTCCCGGGGACTAGCGGGAGGAGGGAGCAGTACTTC
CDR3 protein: CASSFPGTSGRREQYF

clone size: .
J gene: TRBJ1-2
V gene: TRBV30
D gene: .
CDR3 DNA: TGTGCCTGGAGTGTACCGGGGATAAACTATGGCTACACCTTC
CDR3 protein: CAWSVPGINYGYTF

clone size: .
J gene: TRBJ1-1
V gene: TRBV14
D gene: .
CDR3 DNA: TGTGCCAGCAGCCTACTAATGAACACTGAAGCTTTCTTT
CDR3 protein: CASSLLMNTEAFF

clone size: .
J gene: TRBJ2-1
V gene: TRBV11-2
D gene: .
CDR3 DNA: TGTGCCAGCACCCTTATAGGTCCGTACAATGAGCAGTTCTTC
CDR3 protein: CASTLIGPYNEQFF

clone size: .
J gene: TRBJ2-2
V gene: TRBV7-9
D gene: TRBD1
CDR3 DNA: TGTGCCAGCAGCTTCCCGGGACAGGGTTCGTCCGGGGAGCTGTTTTTT
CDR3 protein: CASSFPGQGSSGELFF

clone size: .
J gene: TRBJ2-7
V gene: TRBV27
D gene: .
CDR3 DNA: TGTGCCAGCAGTTTAAGTTTCTTAAGCTACGAGCAGTACTTC
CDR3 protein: CASSLSFLSYEQYF

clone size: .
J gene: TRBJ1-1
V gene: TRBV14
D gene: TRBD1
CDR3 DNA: TGTGCCAGCAGCCAACAGGGGGGGAGGACTGAAGCTTTCTTT
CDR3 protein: CASSQQGGRTEAFF

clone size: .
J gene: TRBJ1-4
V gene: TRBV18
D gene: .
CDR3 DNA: TGTGCCAGCTCACCAACCGAGGCGGGGGCTAATGAAAAACTGTTTTTT
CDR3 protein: CASSPTEAGANEKLFF

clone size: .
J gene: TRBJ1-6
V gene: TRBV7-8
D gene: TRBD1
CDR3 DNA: TGTGCCAGCAACCAGGGGCAGGGGGCTCGGTCACCCCTCCACTTT
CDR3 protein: CASNQGQGARSPLHF

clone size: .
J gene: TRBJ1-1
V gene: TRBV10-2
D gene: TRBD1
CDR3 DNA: TGCGCCAGCAACCCGACAGGGAGAACTGAAGCTTTCTTT
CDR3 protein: CASNPTGRTEAFF

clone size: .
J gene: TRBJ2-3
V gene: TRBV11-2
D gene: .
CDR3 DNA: TGTGCCAGCCAACATTGGGTCTTACGGTCCGAGGGGCTCACAGATACGCAGTATTTT
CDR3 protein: CASQHWVLRSEGLTDTQYF

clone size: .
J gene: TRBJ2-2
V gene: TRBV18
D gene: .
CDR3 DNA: TGTGCCAGCTCACCCCAGGAGTCGAACACCGGGGAGCTGTTTTTT
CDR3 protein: CASSPQESNTGELFF

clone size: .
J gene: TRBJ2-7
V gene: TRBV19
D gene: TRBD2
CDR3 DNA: TGTGCCAGTAGCAACCAGGGAGGGAGTACCTACGAGCAGTACTTC
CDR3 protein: CASSNQGGSTYEQYF

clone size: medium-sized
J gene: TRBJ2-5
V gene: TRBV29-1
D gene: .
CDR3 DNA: TGCAGCGTTGATACAGGGGAGGGAGAGACCCAGTACTTC
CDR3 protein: CSVDTGEGETQYF

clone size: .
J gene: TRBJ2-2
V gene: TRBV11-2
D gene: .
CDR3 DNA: TGTGCCAGCAGCCGTCGGACACCTGCGAACACCGGGGAGCTGTTTTTT
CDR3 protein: CASSRRTPANTGELFF